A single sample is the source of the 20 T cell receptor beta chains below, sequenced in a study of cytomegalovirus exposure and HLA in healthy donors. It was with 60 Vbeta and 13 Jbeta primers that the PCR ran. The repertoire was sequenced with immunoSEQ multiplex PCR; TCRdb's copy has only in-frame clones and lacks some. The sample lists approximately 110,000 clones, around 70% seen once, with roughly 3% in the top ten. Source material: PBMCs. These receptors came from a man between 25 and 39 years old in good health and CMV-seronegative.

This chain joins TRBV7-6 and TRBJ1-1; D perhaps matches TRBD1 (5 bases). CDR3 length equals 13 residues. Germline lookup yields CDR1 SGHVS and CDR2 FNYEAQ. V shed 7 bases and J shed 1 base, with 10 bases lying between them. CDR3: CASKEGANTEAFF. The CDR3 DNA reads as TGTGCCAGCAAAGAAGGGGCGAACACTGAAGCTTTCTTT.

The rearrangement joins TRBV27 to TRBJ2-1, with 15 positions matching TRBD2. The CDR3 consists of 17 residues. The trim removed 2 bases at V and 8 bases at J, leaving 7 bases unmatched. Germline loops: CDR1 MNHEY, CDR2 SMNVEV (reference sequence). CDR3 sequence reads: CASSLRSGLAGGYEQFF. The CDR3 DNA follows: TGTGCCAGCAGTTTACGCTCCGGACTAGCGGGAGGGTATGAGCAGTTCTTC.

The DNA of the CDR3 is TGTGCCAGCAGCTTGCGGGAGAAGTCTTACGAGCAGTACTTC. It is translated as CASSLREKSYEQYF. The chain recombines TRBV5-4 with TRBJ2-5, with TRBD2 as a possible D gene (6 bases). Near its end, the DNA agrees better with TRBJ2-7, so the J call may be wrong. The CDR3 is 14 residues long. Germline V lookup: CDR1 SGHNT, CDR2 YYREEE (reference sequence).

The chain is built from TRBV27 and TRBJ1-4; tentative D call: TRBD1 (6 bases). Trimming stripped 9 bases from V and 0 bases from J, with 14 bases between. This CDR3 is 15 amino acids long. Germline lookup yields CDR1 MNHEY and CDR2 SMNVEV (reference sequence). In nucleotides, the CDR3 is TGTGCCAGGGGGACACGACCACCAACTAATGAAAAACTGTTTTTT. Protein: CARGTRPPTNEKLFF.

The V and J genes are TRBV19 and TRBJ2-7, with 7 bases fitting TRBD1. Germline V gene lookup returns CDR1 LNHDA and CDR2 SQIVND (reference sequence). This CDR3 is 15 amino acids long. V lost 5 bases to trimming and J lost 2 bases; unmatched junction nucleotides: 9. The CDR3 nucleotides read TGTGCCAGTAGTCCCCGACGGGACAGACCCTACGAGCAGTACTTC. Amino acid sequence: CASSPRRDRPYEQYF.

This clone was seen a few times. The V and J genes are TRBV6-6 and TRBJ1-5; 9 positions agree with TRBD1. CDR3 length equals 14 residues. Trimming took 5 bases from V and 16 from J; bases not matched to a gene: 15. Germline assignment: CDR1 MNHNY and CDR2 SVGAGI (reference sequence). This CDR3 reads CASSHRDRVTLVHF. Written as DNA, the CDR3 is TGTGCCAGCAGTCACCGGGACAGGGTAACCCTCGTACATTTT.

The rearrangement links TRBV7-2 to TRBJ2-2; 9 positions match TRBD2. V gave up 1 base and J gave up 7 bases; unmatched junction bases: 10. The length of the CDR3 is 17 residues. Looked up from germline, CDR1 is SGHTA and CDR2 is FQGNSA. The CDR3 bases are TGTGCCAGCAGCTTAGGGGTAGCGGGAGCCAGAGACGGGGAGCTGTTTTTT. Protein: CASSLGVAGARDGELFF.

As DNA, the CDR3 is TGTGCCAGCAGCCAAAGGCCCGGGACAGGGGGTTCCGCCGGGGAGCTGTTTTTT. It encodes CASSQRPGTGGSAGELFF. V and J are TRBV4-2 and TRBJ2-2; 11 nucleotides align to TRBD1. This CDR3 has 18 amino acids. Germline V gives CDR1 LGHNA, CDR2 YNFKEQ. V dropped 2 bases and J dropped 6; count of bases not matched to a gene: 11.

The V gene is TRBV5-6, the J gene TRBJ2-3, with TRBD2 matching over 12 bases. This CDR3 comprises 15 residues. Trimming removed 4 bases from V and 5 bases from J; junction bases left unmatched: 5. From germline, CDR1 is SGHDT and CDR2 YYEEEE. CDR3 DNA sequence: TGTGCCAGCAGCCCTAGCGGGAGGGAGGGAGATACGCAGTATTTT. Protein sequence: CASSPSGREGDTQYF.

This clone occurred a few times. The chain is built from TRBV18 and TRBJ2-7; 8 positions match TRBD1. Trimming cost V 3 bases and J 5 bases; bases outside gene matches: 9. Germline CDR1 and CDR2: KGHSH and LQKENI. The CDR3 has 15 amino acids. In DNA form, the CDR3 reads TGTGCCAGCTCACCTTCTCAGACAGGGGTGAACGAGCAGTACTTC. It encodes CASSPSQTGVNEQYF. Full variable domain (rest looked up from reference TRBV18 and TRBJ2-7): NAGVMQNPRHLVRRRGQEARLRCSPMKGHSHVYWYRQLPEEGLKFMVYLQKENIIDESGMPKERFSAEFPKEGPSILRIQQVVRGDSAAYFCASSPSQTGVNEQYFGPGTRLTVT.

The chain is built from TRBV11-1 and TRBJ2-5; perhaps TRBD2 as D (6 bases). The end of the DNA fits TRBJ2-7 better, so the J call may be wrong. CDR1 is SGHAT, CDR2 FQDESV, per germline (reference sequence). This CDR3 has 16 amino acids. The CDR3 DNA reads TGTGCCAGCAGCTTAGGCCGGGACTCACTGATCTACGAGCAGTACTTC. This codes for CASSLGRDSLIYEQYF.

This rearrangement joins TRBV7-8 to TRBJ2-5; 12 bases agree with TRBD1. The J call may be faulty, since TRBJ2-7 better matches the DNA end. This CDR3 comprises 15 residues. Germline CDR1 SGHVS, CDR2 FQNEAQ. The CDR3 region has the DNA TGTGCCAGCAGCTTAGGGGACAGGGGGCCCTACGAGCAGTACTTC. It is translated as CASSLGDRGPYEQYF.

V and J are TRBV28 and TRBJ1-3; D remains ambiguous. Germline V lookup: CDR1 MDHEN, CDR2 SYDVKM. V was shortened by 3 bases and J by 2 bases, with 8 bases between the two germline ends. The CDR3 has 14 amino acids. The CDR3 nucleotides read TGTGCCAGCAGTTTGACACTGGCTGGAAACACCATATATTTT. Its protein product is CASSLTLAGNTIYF.

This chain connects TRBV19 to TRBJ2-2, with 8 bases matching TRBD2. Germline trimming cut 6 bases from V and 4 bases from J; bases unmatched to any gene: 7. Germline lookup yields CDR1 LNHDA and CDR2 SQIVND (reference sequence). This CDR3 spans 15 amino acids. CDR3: CASRKRESPTGELFF. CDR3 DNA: TGTGCCAGTAGGAAGCGGGAGTCTCCCACCGGGGAGCTGTTTTTT.

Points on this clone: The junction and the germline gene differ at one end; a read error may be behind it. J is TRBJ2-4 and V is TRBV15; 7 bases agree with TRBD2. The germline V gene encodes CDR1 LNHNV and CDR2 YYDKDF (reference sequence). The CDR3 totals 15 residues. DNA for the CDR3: TGTGCCACCAGCAGAGATCGTGAGGGAGGGAACAGTCAGTACTTC. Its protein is CATSRDREGGNSQYF.

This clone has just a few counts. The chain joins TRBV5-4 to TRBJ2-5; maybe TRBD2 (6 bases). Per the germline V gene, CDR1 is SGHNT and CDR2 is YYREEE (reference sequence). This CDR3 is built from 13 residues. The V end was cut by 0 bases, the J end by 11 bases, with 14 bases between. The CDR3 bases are TGTGCCAGCAGCTTGGATGGGACTGGAGAGCAGTACTTC. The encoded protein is CASSLDGTGEQYF. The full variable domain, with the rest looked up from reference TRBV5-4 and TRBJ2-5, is ETGVTQSPTHLIKTRGQQVTLRCSSQSGHNTVSWYQQALGQGPQFIFQYYREEENGRGNFPPRFSGLQFPNYSSELNVNALELDDSALYLCASSLDGTGEQYFGPGTRLLVL.

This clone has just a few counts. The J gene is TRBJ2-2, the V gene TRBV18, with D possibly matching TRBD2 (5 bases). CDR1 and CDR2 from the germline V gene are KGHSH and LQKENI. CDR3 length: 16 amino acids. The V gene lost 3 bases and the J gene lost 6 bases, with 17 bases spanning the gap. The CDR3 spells CASSPSIEGGAGELFF. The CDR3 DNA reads TGTGCCAGCTCACCGTCAATTGAGGGCGGCGCCGGGGAGCTGTTTTTT.

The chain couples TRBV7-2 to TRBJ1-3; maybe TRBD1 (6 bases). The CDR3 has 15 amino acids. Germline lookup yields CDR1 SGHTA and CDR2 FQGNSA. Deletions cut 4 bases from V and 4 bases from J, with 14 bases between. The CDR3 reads CASSSMGGPGNTIYF. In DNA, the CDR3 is TGTGCCAGCAGCTCGATGGGGGGGCCCGGAAACACCATATATTTT.

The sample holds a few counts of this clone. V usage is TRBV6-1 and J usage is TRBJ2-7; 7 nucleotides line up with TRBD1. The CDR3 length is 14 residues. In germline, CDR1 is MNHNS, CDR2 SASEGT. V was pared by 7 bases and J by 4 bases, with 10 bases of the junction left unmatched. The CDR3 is CASTIGQATYEQYF. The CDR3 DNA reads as TGTGCCAGCACTATCGGACAGGCTACTTACGAGCAGTACTTC.

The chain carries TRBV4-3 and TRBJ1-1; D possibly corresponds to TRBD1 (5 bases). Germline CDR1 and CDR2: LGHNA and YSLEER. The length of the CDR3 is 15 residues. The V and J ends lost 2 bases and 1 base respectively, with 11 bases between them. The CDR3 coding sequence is TGCGCCAGCAGCCAAAAGGGGACTGCGAACACTGAAGCTTTCTTT. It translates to CASSQKGTANTEAFF.